What follows describes a single T cell receptor beta chain. Unique molecular identifiers, one per molecule, were present on every TCR cDNA molecule. One entry per CDR3 protein, called by TCRdb with MiXCR from the 5' RACE reads. The profile covers roughly 10,000 distinct CDR3 sequences, with 3.5% to 4.5% appearing a single time and 52% taken by the ten largest. These data come from a study of spatial heterogeneity in lung cancer. Study overall: Raw-read counts averaged over ten per unique TCR and UMI combination.

Time point given: sample taken at primary tumor resection. The donor group consisted of 72 patients who had untreated, early-stage non-small cell lung cancer. The input material, whole RNA from tumor, nontumor lung or frozen PBMC, was sequenced unsorted. The CDR3 is made up of 13 amino acids. The ends were cut back, 10 bases at V and 3 bases at J, with 15 bases in the middle. From germline, CDR1 is ENHRY and CDR2 SYGVKD. Material: PBMCs, obtained at surgery. The origin of this receptor is a female donor with early-stage non-small cell lung cancer. V is TRBV10-3 and J is TRBJ1-2; D is possibly TRBD1 (5 bases). CDR3 in amino acids: CATVAGRDYGYTF. CDR3 nucleotide sequence: TGTGCCACGGTGGCAGGGCGGGACTATGGCTACACCTTC.